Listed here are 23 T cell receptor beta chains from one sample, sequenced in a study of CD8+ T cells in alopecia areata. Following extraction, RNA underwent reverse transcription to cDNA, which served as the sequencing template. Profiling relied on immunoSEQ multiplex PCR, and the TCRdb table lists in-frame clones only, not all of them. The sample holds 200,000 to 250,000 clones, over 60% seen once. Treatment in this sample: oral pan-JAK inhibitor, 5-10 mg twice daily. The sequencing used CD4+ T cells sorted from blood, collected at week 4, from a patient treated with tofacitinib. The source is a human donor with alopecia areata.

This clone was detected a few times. CDR3 sequence: CASSHRTVNSPLHF. The CDR3, as DNA: TGTGCCAGCAGCCACCGGACGGTTAATTCACCCCTCCACTTT. The chain uses TRBV14 and TRBJ1-6; D uncertain. The germline V gene encodes CDR1 SGHDN and CDR2 FVKESK. The germline V and J ends were trimmed by 3 bases and 6 bases, with 9 bases remaining between them. CDR3 length: 14 residues.

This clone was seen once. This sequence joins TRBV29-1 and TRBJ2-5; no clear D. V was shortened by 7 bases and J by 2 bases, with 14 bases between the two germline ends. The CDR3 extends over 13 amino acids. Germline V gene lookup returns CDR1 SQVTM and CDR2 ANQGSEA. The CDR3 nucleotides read TGCAGCGCCAGACCCAGAGTTCAAGAGACCCAGTACTTC. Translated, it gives CSARPRVQETQYF.

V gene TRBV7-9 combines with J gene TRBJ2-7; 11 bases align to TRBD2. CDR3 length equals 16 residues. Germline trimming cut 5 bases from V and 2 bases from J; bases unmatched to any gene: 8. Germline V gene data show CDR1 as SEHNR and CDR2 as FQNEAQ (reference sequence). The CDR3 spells CASSGTLAGGTYEQYF. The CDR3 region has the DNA TGTGCCAGCAGCGGTACATTAGCGGGGGGGACCTACGAGCAGTACTTC.

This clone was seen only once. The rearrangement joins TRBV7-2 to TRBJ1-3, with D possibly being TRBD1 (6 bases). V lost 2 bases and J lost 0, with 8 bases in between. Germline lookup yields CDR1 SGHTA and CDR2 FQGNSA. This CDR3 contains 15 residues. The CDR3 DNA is TGTGCCAGCAGCTTATGGGACACCTCTGGAAACACCATATATTTT. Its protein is CASSLWDTSGNTIYF. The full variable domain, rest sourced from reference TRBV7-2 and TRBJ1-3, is GAGVSQSPSNKVTEKGKDVELRCDPISGHTALYWYRQSLGQGLEFLIYFQGNSAPDKSGLPSDRFSAERTGGSVSTLTIQRTQQEDSAVYLCASSLWDTSGNTIYFGEGSWLTVV.

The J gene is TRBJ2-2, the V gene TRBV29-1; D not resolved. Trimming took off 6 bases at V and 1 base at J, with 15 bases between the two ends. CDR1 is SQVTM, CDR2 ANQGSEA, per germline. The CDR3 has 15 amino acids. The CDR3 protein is CSVLSGFRNTGELFF. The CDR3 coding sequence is TGCAGCGTCCTATCAGGCTTTCGGAACACCGGGGAGCTGTTTTTT.

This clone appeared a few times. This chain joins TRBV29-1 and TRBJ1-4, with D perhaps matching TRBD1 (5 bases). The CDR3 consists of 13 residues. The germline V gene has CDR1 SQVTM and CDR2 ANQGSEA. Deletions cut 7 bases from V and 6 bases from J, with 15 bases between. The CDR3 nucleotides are TGCAGCGCTCGCGGGCGGGGGGATGAAAAACTGTTTTTT. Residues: CSARGRGDEKLFF.

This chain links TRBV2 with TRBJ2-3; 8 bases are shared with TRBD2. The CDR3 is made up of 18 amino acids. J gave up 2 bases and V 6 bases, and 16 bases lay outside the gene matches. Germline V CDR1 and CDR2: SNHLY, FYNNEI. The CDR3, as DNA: TGTGCCAGCAGACTCGATAGCGGGACCATCCTATACACAGATACGCAGTATTTT. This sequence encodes CASRLDSGTILYTDTQYF.

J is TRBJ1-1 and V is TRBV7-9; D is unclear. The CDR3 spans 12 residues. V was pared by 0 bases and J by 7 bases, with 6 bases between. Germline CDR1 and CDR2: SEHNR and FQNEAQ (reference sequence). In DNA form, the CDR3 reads TGTGCCAGCAGCTTAGCGGTCAGTGAAGCTTTCTTT. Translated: CASSLAVSEAFF. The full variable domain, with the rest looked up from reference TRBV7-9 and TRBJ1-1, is DTGVSQNPRHKITKRGQNVTFRCDPISEHNRLYWYRQTLGQGPEFLTYFQNEAQLEKSRLLSDRFSAERPKGSFSTLEIQRTEQGDSAMYLCASSLAVSEAFFGQGTRLTVV.

The CDR3 reads CASSQGRSQPQHF. The DNA of the CDR3 is TGTGCCAGTAGTCAGGGGCGAAGTCAGCCCCAGCATTTT. This chain links TRBV19 with TRBJ1-5, with a possible D match to TRBD1 (6 bases). V lost 5 bases and J lost 6, with 11 bases in between. Germline V CDR1 and CDR2: LNHDA, SQIVND (reference sequence). The CDR3 loop spans 13 amino acids.

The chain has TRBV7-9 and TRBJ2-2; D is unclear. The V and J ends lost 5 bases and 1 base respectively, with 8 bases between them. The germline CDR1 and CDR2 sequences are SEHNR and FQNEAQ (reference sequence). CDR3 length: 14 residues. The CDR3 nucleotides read TGTGCCAGCAGCCCCCCCTTGAACACCGGGGAGCTGTTTTTT. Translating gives CASSPPLNTGELFF.

CDR3 protein: CSVGIGTTNTGELFF. CDR3 bases: TGCAGCGTCGGGATCGGGACAACGAACACCGGGGAGCTGTTTTTT. The genes are TRBV29-1 and TRBJ2-2, with D possibly TRBD1 on 6 matching bases. The V gene's germline CDR1 is SQVTM and CDR2 ANQGSEA. CDR3 length equals 15 residues. V shed 6 bases and J shed 0 bases, with 14 bases lying between them.

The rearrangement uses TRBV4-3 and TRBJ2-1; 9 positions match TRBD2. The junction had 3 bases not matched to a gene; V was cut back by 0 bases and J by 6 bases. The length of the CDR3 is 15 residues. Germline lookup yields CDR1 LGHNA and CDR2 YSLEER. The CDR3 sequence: CASSQDISGGNEQFF. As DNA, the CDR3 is TGCGCCAGCAGCCAAGATATTAGCGGGGGCAATGAGCAGTTCTTC.

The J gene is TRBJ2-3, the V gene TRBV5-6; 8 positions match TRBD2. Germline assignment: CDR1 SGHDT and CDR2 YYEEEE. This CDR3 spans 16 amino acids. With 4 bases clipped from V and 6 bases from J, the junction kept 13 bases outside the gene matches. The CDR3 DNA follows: TGTGCCAGCAGCAAACCGGGACTAGGCGGGGAGGATACGCAGTATTTT. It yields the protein CASSKPGLGGEDTQYF.

CDR3 residues: CAISGPAVETQYF. DNA of the CDR3: TGTGCCATCAGCGGACCGGCAGTGGAGACCCAGTACTTC. The chain carries TRBV10-3 and TRBJ2-5; D is unclear. CDR3 size: 13 residues. Germline assignment: CDR1 ENHRY and CDR2 SYGVKD. The ends were cut back, 6 bases at V and 5 bases at J, with 13 bases in the middle.

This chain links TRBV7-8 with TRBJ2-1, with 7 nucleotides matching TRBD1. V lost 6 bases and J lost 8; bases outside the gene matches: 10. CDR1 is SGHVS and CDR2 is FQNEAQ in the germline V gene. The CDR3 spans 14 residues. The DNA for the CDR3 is TGTGCCAGCAGGACTCTGAGGGGGCTCCATGAGCAGTTCTTC. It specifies CASRTLRGLHEQFF.

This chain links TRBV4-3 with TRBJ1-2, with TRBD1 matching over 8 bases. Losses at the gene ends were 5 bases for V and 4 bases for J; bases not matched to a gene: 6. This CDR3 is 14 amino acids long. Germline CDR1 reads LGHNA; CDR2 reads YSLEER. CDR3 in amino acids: CASSTRQGSYGYTF. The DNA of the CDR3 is TGCGCCAGCAGCACTCGACAGGGGTCCTATGGCTACACCTTC.

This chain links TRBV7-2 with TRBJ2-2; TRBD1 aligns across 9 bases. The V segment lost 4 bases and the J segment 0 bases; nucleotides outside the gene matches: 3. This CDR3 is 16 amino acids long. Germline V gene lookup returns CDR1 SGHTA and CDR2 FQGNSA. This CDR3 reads CASSSQGAPNTGELFF. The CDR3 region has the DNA TGTGCCAGCAGCTCACAGGGGGCGCCGAACACCGGGGAGCTGTTTTTT.

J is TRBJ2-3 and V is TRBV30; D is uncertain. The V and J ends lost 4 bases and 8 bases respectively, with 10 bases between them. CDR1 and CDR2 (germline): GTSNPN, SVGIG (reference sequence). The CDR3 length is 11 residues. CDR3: CAWNGLGTQYF. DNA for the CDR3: TGTGCCTGGAATGGCCTTGGTACGCAGTATTTT.

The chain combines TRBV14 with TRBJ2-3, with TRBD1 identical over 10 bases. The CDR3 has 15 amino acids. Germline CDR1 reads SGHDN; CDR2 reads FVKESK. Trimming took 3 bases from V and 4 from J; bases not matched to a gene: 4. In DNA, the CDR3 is TGTGCCAGCAGCCATGGACAGGGGGGGGCAGATACGCAGTATTTT. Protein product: CASSHGQGGADTQYF.

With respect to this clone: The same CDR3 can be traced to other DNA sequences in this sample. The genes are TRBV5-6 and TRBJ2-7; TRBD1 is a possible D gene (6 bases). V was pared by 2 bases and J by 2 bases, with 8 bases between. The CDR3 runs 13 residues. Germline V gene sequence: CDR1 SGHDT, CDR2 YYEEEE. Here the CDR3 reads CASSLQGAYEQYF. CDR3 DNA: TGTGCCAGCAGCTTACAGGGAGCCTACGAGCAGTACTTC.

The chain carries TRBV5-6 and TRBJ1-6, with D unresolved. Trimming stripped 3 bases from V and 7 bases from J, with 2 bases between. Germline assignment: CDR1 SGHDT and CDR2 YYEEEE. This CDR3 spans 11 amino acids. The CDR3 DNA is TGTGCCAGCAGCTCGAATTCACCCCTCCACTTT. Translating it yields CASSSNSPLHF. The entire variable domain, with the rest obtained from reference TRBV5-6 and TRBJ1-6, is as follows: DAGVTQSPTHLIKTRGQQVTLRCSPKSGHDTVSWYQQALGQGPQFIFQYYEEEERQRGNFPDRFSGHQFPNYSSELNVNALLLGDSALYLCASSSNSPLHFGNGTRLTVT.

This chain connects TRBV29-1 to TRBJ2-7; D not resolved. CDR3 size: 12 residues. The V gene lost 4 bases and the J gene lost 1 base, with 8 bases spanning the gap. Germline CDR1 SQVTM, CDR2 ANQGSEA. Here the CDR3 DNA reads TGCAGCGTTGGGGCTGGATCCTACGAGCAGTACTTC. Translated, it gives CSVGAGSYEQYF.

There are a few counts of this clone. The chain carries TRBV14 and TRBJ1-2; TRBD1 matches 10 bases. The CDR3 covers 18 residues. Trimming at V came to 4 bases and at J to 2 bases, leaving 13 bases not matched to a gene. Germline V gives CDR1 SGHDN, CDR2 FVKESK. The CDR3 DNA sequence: TGTGCCAGCAGCCGCCTTACCGGGACAGGGGACTCGAACTATGGCTACACCTTC. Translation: CASSRLTGTGDSNYGYTF.